The rows below give T cell receptor beta chains drawn from one sample of a study of blood T cell repertoires in COVID-19. The protocol was immunoSEQ multiplex PCR, while the TCRdb copy is restricted to in-frame clones and leaves out a portion. The table shows under 300,000 clones, with 88% occurring only once. Sample: PBMCs or T cells enriched from blood (not recorded which). Source of these receptors: an older woman in a cohort exposed to, infected with or recovered from COVID-19 (not recorded which). Both conserved end residues are part of each CDR3. Each record gives: J gene, V gene, D gene, clone size, CDR3 DNA, CDR3 protein. D genes are given only for firm matches. Not every row has a clone size; where given, it reads once, few, many or a size class.

TRBJ1-3,TRBV30,NA,NA,TGTGCCTGGAGTGTGTATGGAAACACCATATATTTT,CAWSVYGNTIYF
TRBJ2-2,TRBV9,TRBD2,NA,TGTGCCAGCAGCGTAGCTGTTGGACTAGCGGGAGGGCCCGCCGGGGAGCTGTTTTTT,CASSVAVGLAGGPAGELFF
TRBJ2-1,TRBV2,TRBD1,NA,TGTGCCAGCAGACGGGACAGAAACAATGAGCAGTTCTTC,CASRRDRNNEQFF
TRBJ2-1,TRBV5-1,TRBD2,NA,TGCGCCAGCAGCTTGGCAGCGGGAGAACGCTACAATGAGCAGTTCTTC,CASSLAAGERYNEQFF
TRBJ2-7,TRBV25-1,NA,NA,TGTGCCAGCAGTACAGCGGGCTTTACCTACGAGCAGTACTTC,CASSTAGFTYEQYF
TRBJ2-7,TRBV6-4,NA,NA,TGTGCCAGCAGTGCCCTTGGGGGGGGCGACGAGCAGTACTTC,CASSALGGGDEQYF
TRBJ1-2,TRBV7-9,TRBD1,NA,TGTGCCAGCAGCACGGGACAGGGCGACTATGGCTACACCTTC,CASSTGQGDYGYTF
TRBJ1-5,TRBV10-2,NA,NA,TGCGCCAGCAGTGAGTCGGGAGGCAATCAGCCCCAGCATTTT,CASSESGGNQPQHF
TRBJ2-5,TRBV6-5,NA,NA,TGTGCCAGCAGCCCCCAAGGAATAGCGGCTGAGACCCAGTACTTC,CASSPQGIAAETQYF
TRBJ1-3,TRBV7-9,NA,NA,TGTGCCAGCAGCTTCGACACCTCCTCTGGAAACACCATATATTTT,CASSFDTSSGNTIYF
TRBJ2-5,TRBV6-5,NA,NA,TGTGCCAGCCGGGGAGGAGCTAAGGGTCAAGAGACCCAGTACTTC,CASRGGAKGQETQYF
TRBJ1-1,TRBV20-1,NA,NA,TGCAGTGCTTTGGCGAACACTGAAGCTTTCTTT,CSALANTEAFF
TRBJ1-1,TRBV6-5,NA,NA,TGTGCCAGCAGACCCCGGACAGACATGAACACTGAAGCTTTCTTT,CASRPRTDMNTEAFF
TRBJ2-2,TRBV7-9,TRBD2,NA,TGTGCCAGCAGCTTAGGGAGCGGGAGGAGAGCCGGGGAGCTGTTTTTT,CASSLGSGRRAGELFF
TRBJ2-7,TRBV2,TRBD2,NA,TGTGCCAGCAGTGAAACGGGGAGGGGCTCCTACGAGCAGTACTTC,CASSETGRGSYEQYF
TRBJ2-1,TRBV5-1,TRBD1,NA,TGCGCCAGCAGCTTCCAGTTAGACAGGGGGCTCAATGAGCAGTTCTTC,CASSFQLDRGLNEQFF
TRBJ2-2,TRBV10-1,NA,NA,TGCGCCAGCAGCCCAGTCGGACTTAAAAAGGAGGGCACCGGGGAGCTGTTTTTT,CASSPVGLKKEGTGELFF
TRBJ1-1,TRBV30,NA,NA,TGTGCCTGGTCGCAGGGTAGGGGGAAAGCTTTCTTT,CAWSQGRGKAFF
TRBJ1-1,TRBV27,TRBD1,NA,TGTGCCAGCAGTTTAAAATATAGGGACAGGGGTGTTAACACTGAAGCTTTCTTT,CASSLKYRDRGVNTEAFF
TRBJ2-1,TRBV19,TRBD1,NA,TGTGCCAGTAGTATCCCCGGGACAGGGAAGTACAATGAGCAGTTCTTC,CASSIPGTGKYNEQFF
TRBJ1-5,TRBV24-1,NA,NA,TGTGCCACCAGTGATCCGACAGGAGTAAATCAGCCCCAGCATTTT,CATSDPTGVNQPQHF
TRBJ1-6,TRBV28,NA,NA,TGTGCCAGCAGTTTACGGGCAGGGGATTATTCACCCCTCCACTTT,CASSLRAGDYSPLHF
TRBJ2-3,TRBV7-3,NA,once,TGTGCCAGCAGCTCGGACGGACTAACCGGGAGTCGGGGTAGCACAGATACGCAGTATTTT,CASSSDGLTGSRGSTDTQYF
TRBJ1-1,TRBV19,NA,NA,TGTGCCAGTAGTATCCTCAGATACCCGAACACTGAAGCTTTCTTT,CASSILRYPNTEAFF
TRBJ2-7,TRBV7-9,NA,NA,TGTGCCAGCAGCCCCACTTCCTACGAGCAGTACTTC,CASSPTSYEQYF
TRBJ2-7,TRBV12-3/TRBV12-4,NA,NA,TGTGCCAGCAGTTTAAGACAGGCCAACGAGCAGTACTTC,CASSLRQANEQYF
TRBJ2-7,TRBV19,TRBD1,NA,TGTGCCAGTAGTATCCGACAGGGCTCCTACGAGCAGTACTTC,CASSIRQGSYEQYF
TRBJ1-2,TRBV7-2,TRBD1,NA,TGTGCCAGCAGTTCCATCGGACAGGGGAGAGGCTACACCTTC,CASSSIGQGRGYTF
TRBJ2-7,TRBV28,TRBD2,few,TGTGCCAGCAGTTCACCAAACCTTCAGACAGGGTCTAGCGGGAGGGCCTACGAGCAGTACTTC,CASSSPNLQTGSSGRAYEQYF
TRBJ2-7,TRBV2,NA,NA,TGTGCCAGCAGTGTGGCGAACCCCCCCATAACCCGCCCGACGGGGGGCACGTACTTC,CASSVANPPITRPTGGTYF
TRBJ2-7,TRBV7-6,TRBD2,NA,TGTGCCAGCAGCCTTGGCGTAGCGGGAGCTGACGAGCAGTACTTC,CASSLGVAGADEQYF
TRBJ2-7,TRBV6-5,NA,NA,TGTGCCAGCAGTTACGATCATCAGGGGCTCCCCTACGAGCAGTACTTC,CASSYDHQGLPYEQYF
TRBJ2-7,TRBV28,TRBD2,NA,TGTGCCAGCAGCTCGGGGGGCTACGAGCAGTACTTC,CASSSGGYEQYF
TRBJ2-7,TRBV18,TRBD1,NA,TGTGCCAGCTCCCCCGGGACAGGTAGCTACGAGCAGTACTTC,CASSPGTGSYEQYF
TRBJ1-4,TRBV2,TRBD1,NA,TGTGCCAGCAAATCGGACAGGGGGAATGAAAAACTGTTTTTT,CASKSDRGNEKLFF
TRBJ1-5,TRBV28,NA,NA,TGTGCCAGCAGTTTACCAGAACTGGGCCAGCCCCAGCATTTT,CASSLPELGQPQHF
TRBJ1-6,TRBV7-9,NA,NA,TGTGCCAGCAGCTTAATTCCGGGAGGGGATAATTCACCCCTCCACTTT,CASSLIPGGDNSPLHF
TRBJ2-3,TRBV18,TRBD2,NA,TGTGCCAGCTCACCAACTAGCGGGAAGATCACAGATACGCAGTATTTT,CASSPTSGKITDTQYF
TRBJ2-7,TRBV7-9,TRBD1,NA,TGTGCCAGCAGCTTTCCGGGACAGGGGGTTGGCGAGCAGTACTTC,CASSFPGQGVGEQYF
TRBJ2-7,TRBV30,TRBD1,NA,TGTGCCTGGAGGAACAGGGGCTCCTACGAGCAGTACTTC,CAWRNRGSYEQYF
TRBJ2-5,TRBV5-4,TRBD1,NA,TGTGCCAGCAGCCCCGGACAGGGGGCAAAAGAACGGACCCAGTACTTC,CASSPGQGAKERTQYF
TRBJ2-2,TRBV24-1,TRBD1,NA,TGTGCCACCAGTGAGCGGGACAGGGGGCTCGGGGAGCTGTTTTTT,CATSERDRGLGELFF
TRBJ2-4,TRBV7-9,TRBD1,NA,TGTGCCAGCAGCTCGGGACAGGGGTCGGACATTCAGTACTTC,CASSSGQGSDIQYF
TRBJ1-5,TRBV7-9,TRBD1,NA,TGTGCCAGCAGCTCCTACAGGGGCGAGGGGAATCAGCCCCAGCATTTT,CASSSYRGEGNQPQHF
TRBJ2-7,TRBV11-1,TRBD2,NA,TGTGCCAGCAGCCACGGACTAGTAAGCTCCTACGAGCAGTACTTC,CASSHGLVSSYEQYF
TRBJ1-2,TRBV5-4,NA,NA,TGTGCCAGCAACCAGGGGAACTATGGCTACACCTTC,CASNQGNYGYTF
TRBJ2-1,TRBV30,TRBD2,NA,TGTGCCTGGAGTACACTACTAGCGGGAGGCTCCTACAATGAGCAGTTCTTC,CAWSTLLAGGSYNEQFF
TRBJ2-5,TRBV12-3/TRBV12-4,TRBD1,NA,TGTGCCAGCAGGAGACAGGGCCAGGAGACCCAGTACTTC,CASRRQGQETQYF
TRBJ1-2,TRBV18,NA,few,TGTGCCAGCTCGCTTGGGAGTTCTAACTATGGCTACACCTTC,CASSLGSSNYGYTF
TRBJ2-2,TRBV4-2,NA,NA,TGTGCCAGCAGCCAAGATTTGGCGGGCCCGAACACCGGGGAGCTGTTTTTT,CASSQDLAGPNTGELFF
TRBJ1-5,TRBV30,TRBD1,NA,TGTGCCTGGAGTCGGACAGGTTATAGCAATCAGCCCCAGCATTTT,CAWSRTGYSNQPQHF